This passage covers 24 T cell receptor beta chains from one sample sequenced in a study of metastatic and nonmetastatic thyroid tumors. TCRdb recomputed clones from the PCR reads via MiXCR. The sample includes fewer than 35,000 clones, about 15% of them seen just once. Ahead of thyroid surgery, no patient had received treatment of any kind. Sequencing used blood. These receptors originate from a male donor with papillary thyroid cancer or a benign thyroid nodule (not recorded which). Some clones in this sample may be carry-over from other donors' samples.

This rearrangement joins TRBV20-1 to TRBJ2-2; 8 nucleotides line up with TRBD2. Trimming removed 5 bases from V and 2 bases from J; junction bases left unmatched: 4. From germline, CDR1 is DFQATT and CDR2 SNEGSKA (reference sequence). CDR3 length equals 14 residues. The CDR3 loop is CSAFGTRNTGELFF. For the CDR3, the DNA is TGCAGTGCTTTCGGGACTAGAAACACCGGGGAGCTGTTTTTT.

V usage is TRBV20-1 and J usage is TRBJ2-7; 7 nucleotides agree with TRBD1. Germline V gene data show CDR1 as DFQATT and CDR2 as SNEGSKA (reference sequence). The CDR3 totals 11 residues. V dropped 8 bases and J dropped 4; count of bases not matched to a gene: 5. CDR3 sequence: CSTFRGYEQYF. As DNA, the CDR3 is TGCAGTACATTCAGGGGGTACGAGCAGTACTTC.

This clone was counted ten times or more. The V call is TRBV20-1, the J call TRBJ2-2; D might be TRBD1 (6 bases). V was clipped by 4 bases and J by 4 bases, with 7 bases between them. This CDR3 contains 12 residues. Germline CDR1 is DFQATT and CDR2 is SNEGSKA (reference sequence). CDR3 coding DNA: TGCAGTGCTACACAGGGCACCGGGGAGCTGTTTTTT. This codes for CSATQGTGELFF.

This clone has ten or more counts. The CDR3 coding sequence is TGTGCCAGTAAGACTGGCGGGACAGGGAAGTACGAGCAGTACTTC. It codes for CASKTGGTGKYEQYF. The chain combines TRBV6-2 or TRBV6-3 with TRBJ2-7, with 9 positions matching TRBD1. The CDR3 sequence is 15 residues long. From germline, CDR1 is MNHEY and CDR2 SVGEGT. The ends lost 9 bases at V and 4 bases at J; junction bases unmatched: 13.

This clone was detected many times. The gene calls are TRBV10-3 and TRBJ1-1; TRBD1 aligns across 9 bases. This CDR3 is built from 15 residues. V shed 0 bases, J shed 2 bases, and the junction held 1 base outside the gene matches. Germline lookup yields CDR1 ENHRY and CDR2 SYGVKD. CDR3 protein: CAISESDRGNTEAFF. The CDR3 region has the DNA TGTGCCATCAGTGAGTCGGACAGGGGCAACACTGAAGCTTTCTTT.

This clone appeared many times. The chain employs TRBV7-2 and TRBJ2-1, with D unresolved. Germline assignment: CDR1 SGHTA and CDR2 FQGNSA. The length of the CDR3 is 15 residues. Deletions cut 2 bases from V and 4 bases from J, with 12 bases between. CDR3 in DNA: TGTGCCAGCAGCTTATCGACCGATGATTACAATGAGCAGTTCTTC. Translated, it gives CASSLSTDDYNEQFF.

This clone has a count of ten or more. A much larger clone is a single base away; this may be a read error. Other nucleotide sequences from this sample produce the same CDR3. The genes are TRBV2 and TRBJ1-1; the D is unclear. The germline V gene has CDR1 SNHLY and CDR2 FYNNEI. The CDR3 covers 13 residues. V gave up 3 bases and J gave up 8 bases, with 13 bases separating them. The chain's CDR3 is CASSDRRVTEAFF. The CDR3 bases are TGTGCCAGCAGTGACCGCAGAGTAACCGAAGCTTTCTTT.

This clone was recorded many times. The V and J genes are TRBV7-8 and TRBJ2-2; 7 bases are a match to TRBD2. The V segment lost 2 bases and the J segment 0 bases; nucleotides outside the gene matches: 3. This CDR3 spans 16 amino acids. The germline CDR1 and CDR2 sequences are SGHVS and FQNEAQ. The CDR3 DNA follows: TGTGCCAGCAGCTTAATCCGGGGGGCGAACACCGGGGAGCTGTTTTTT. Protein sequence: CASSLIRGANTGELFF.

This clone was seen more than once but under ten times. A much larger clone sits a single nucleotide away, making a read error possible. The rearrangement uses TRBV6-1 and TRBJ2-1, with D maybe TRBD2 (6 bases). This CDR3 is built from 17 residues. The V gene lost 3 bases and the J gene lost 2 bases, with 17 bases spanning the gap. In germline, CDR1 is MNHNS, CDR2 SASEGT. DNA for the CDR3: TGTGCCAGCAGTGACGCTATTCTGGAGGGAGCCTACAATGAGCAGTTCTTC. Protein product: CASSDAILEGAYNEQFF.

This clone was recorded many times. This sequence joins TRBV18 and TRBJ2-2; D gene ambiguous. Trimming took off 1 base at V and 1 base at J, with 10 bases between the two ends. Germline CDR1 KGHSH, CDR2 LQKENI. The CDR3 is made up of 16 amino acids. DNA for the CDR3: TGTGCCAGCTCACCACTCGTTCCCCAGAACACCGGGGAGCTGTTTTTT. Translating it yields CASSPLVPQNTGELFF.

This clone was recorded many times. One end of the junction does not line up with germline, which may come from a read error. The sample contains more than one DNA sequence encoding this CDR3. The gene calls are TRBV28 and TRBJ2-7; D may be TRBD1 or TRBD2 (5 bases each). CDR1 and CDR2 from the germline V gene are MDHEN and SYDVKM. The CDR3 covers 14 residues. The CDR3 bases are TGCGCCAGCAGTTCCCCCATGGGGGCCTACGAGCAGTACTTC. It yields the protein CASSSPMGAYEQYF.

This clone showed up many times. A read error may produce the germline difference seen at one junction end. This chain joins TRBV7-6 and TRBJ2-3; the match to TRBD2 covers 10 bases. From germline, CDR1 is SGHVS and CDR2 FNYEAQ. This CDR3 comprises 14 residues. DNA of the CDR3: TGTGCCAGCAGCCTAGCGGGGGGCACAGATACGCAGTATTTT. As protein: CASSLAGGTDTQYF.

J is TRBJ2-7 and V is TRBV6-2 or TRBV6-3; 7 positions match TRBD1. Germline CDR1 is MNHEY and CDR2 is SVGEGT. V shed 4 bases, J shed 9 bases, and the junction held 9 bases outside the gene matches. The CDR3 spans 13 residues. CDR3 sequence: CASSSSTGIRQYF. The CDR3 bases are TGTGCCAGCAGTTCATCGACAGGGATAAGGCAGTACTTC.

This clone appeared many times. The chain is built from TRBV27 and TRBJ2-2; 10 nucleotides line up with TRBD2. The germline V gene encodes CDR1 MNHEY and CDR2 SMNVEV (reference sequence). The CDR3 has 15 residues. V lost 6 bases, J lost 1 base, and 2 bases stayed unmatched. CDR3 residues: CASRRTSGNTGELFF. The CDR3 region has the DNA TGTGCCAGCAGGAGGACTAGCGGGAACACCGGGGAGCTGTTTTTT.

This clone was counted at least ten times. This chain's CDR3 is CASSIVQGGIKNIQYF. The DNA for the CDR3 is TGTGCCAGTAGTATAGTCCAGGGGGGGATAAAAAACATTCAGTACTTC. The chain has TRBV19 and TRBJ2-4; possibly TRBD1 or TRBD2 for D (7 bases each). V lost 1 base to trimming and J lost 4 bases, with 14 bases between them. CDR1 and CDR2 (germline): LNHDA, SQIVND (reference sequence). CDR3 length: 16 amino acids. Supplemented by reference TRBV19 and TRBJ2-4, the full variable domain reads DGGITQSPKYLFRKEGQNVTLSCEQNLNHDAMYWYRQDPGQGLRLIYYSQIVNDFQKGDIAEGYSVSREKKESFPLTVTSAQKNPTAFYLCASSIVQGGIKNIQYFGAGTRLSVL.

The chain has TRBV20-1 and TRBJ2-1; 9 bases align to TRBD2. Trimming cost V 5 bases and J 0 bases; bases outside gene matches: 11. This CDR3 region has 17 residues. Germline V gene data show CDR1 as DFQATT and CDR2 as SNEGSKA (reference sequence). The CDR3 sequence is CSAGGTSLSSSYNEQFF. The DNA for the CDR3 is TGCAGTGCTGGAGGGACTAGCCTGTCGAGCTCCTACAATGAGCAGTTCTTC.

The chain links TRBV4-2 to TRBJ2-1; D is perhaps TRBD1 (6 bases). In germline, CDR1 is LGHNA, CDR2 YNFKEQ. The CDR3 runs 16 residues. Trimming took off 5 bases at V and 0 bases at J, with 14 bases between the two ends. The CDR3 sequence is CASSAGTPSSYNEQFF. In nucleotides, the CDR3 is TGTGCCAGCAGCGCCGGGACACCGAGCTCCTACAATGAGCAGTTCTTC.

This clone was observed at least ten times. The CDR3 DNA follows: TGCAGTGCTGAAAGACCCGGGGGCCGGGAGACCCAGTACTTC. Its translation is CSAERPGGRETQYF. The rearrangement links TRBV20-1 to TRBJ2-5; TRBD1 or TRBD2 may be the D gene (6 bases each). Trimming cost V 5 bases and J 5 bases, with 18 bases left between them. The CDR3 sequence is 14 residues long. Germline V CDR1 and CDR2: DFQATT, SNEGSKA (reference sequence).

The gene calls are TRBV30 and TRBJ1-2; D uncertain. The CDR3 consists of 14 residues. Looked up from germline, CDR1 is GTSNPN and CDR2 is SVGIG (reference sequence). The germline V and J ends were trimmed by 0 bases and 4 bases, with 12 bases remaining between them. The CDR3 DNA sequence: TGTGCCTGGAGTGTACAAGGACTTCTCTATGGCTACACCTTC. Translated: CAWSVQGLLYGYTF.

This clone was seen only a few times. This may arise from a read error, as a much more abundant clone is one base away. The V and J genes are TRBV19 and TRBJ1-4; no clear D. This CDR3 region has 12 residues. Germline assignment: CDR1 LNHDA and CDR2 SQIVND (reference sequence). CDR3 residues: CASSRRNERLFF. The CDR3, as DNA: TGTGCCAGTAGTCGCCGGAATGAAAGACTGTTTTTT.

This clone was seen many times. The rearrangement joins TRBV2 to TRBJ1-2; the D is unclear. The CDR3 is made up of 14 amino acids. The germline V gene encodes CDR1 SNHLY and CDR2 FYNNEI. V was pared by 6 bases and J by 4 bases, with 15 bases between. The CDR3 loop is CASRTGPSSYGYTF. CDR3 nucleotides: TGTGCCAGCAGGACCGGGCCCAGCTCCTATGGCTACACCTTC.

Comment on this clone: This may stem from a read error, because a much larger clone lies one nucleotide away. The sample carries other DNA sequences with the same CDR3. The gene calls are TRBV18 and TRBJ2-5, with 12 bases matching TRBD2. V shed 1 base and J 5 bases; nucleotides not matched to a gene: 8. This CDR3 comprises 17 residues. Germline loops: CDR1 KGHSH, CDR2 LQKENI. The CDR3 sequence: CASSPQLAGGGGETQYF. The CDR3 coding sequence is TGTGCCAGCTCACCACAACTAGCGGGAGGAGGTGGGGAGACCCAGTACTTC.

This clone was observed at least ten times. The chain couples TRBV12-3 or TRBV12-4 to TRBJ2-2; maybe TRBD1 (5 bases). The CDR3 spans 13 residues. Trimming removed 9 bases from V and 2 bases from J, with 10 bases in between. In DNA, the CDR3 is TGTGCCAGTCGGACACCTAACACCGGGGAGCTGTTTTTT. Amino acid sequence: CASRTPNTGELFF.

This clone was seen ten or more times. The CDR3 here is CASSFGGGSDGYTF. The CDR3 nucleotides are TGCGCCAGCAGCTTTGGGGGAGGGTCGGATGGCTACACCTTC. The V gene is TRBV4-1, the J gene TRBJ1-2, with D possibly being TRBD1 (5 bases). Germline CDR1 MGHRA, CDR2 YSYEKL. The CDR3 runs 14 residues. The germline V and J ends were trimmed by 5 bases and 6 bases, with 16 bases remaining between them.